This T cell receptor beta chain was observed in a study of T cells in Graves' hyperthyroidism and ophthalmopathy (dated by TCRdb to between 2018 and 2021). Describing the broader study: Peripheral blood samples were taken at the time of initial diagnosis, prior to any treatment. TCR V-J signatures able to tell the groups apart were searched for in a discovery cohort of more than 90 patients, of whom about 40 had Graves' ophthalmopathy and roughly 57 had stable Graves' hyperthyroidism. Prospective prediction of ophthalmopathy was tested in an independent validation cohort consisting of 18 to 20 hyperthyroidism patients and over 15 patients who later progressed to ophthalmopathy. The approximately 100 discovery patients were divided at random into training and test sets in a 7:3 ratio. In addition, the study compared T-cell repertoires in thyroid tissue and in blood from roughly 6 Graves' hyperthyroidism patients. Following sampling, methimazole starting at 30 mg daily was given to hyperthyroidism patients, and high-dose intravenous methylprednisolone was given to ophthalmopathy patients. According to the paper, TCR Vbeta CDR3 sequencing was carried out on approximately 140 peripheral blood samples, which came from fewer than 50 ophthalmopathy, roughly 75 hyperthyroidism and around 17 progressor patients. Overall results and qualifications from the work: Most expanded thyroid clonotypes (frequency above 0.001) were also detected in blood, suggesting blood repertoires may reflect thyroid immune responses. A 13 V-J signature model separated ophthalmopathy from stable hyperthyroidism, with just over 85% sensitivity and about 81% specificity in cross-validation and 80%/75% in testing. In validation, progression to ophthalmopathy was predicted by the model with nearly 71% sensitivity and nearly 75% specificity, a median of around 6.5 months before onset. Sample size was not statistically predetermined, and investigators were not blinded to group allocation.

Graves' hyperthyroidism was defined as stable when no progression to ophthalmopathy occurred over 18 months of follow-up. Hyperthyroidism patients were newly diagnosed, with disease duration under 2 months, and aged 18 to 65 years. Patients with uncontrolled infections, other autoimmune diseases, pregnancy or lactation were excluded. Diagnoses were established on the basis of clinical symptoms, serum thyroxine and TRAb, thyroid ultrasound, and orbital computed tomography. Ficoll-Paque density gradient centrifugation was used to isolate PBMCs from around 9.1 ml of fresh peripheral blood. Total RNA was extracted with Trizol reagent, and quality was checked on an Agilent 2100 Bioanalyzer. About this clonotype itself: The target of this receptor is not known. One end of the junction fails to match germline, which may point to a read error.

TCR beta CDR3 regions were amplified from RNA transcripts. The TCR CDR3 was subjected to a first round of RT-PCR using the HTBI primer set and the Qiagen OneStep RT-PCR kit. The libraries were constructed in a second round of multiplex PCR and then size-selected and purified. The libraries were sequenced on an Illumina HiSeq2000 using paired-end 100 bp reads. In the paper's pipeline: Raw data were processed with SOAPnuke, discarding reads with adapters, uncalled bases, mean Phred below 15, or no exact constant-primer or identifier match. COPE v1.2.5 was used to merge high-quality paired reads, and clonotypes were defined as unique nucleotide sequences. MiTCR v1.1 was used to align the clonotypes against IMGT TRBV, TRBD and TRBJ reference segments. The analysis included only V-J combinations with a frequency above 0.0001, which together covered around 99% of the repertoires. A TCS score was defined as the ratio between F50 (clonal expansion) and ExV (chaos), using BLOSUM62-based TCRdist between CDR3 peptides within each V-J. Welch's t-statistics and random forest reduced 500 to 650 V-J features to 13, which were used in a naive Bayes classifier (R e1071). The similarity between thyroid and blood repertoires was quantified using the Morisita-Horn index. TCRdb trimmed public reads at Q25 via fastp, called clones via MiXCR and kept in-frame beta chains. Rows are combined by CDR3 protein, so each entry shows the most common genes and DNA. Clone size and V and J calls follow TCRdb, not the original study. In all, the sample holds 600,000 to 800,000 distinct CDR3 sequences, and 35% of those were seen once. The leading ten clones occupy less than 35% of the sample.

Per the germline V gene, SGHTA is the CDR1 and FQGTGA is the CDR2. Measured from the cysteine to the phenylalanine, the CDR3 is 10 residues long. This entry keeps only the CDR3 DNA: 30 bases, framed from base 1. The chain couples TRBV7-3 to TRBJ2-5; the central 9 bases match TRBD1. This clonotype was obtained from a woman aged 35 to 49 with Graves' hyperthyroidism. The sample comprised blood. The CDR3 reads as follows: CASSLRGQGF. The nucleotide sequence reads as follows: TGTGCCAGCAGCTTAAGAGGACAGGGGTTC.